The 22 T cell receptor beta chains in this list originate from one sample, sequenced in a study of molecular identifiers for immune sequencing clone quantification. TCRdb independently ran MiXCR on the PCR reads; one entry per CDR3 protein. This repertoire shows about 640,000 distinct CDR3 sequences, just under 20% found once; its top ten account for roughly 0.83%. The source material was naive CD8+ T cells from blood, with Jurkat cell RNA spiked in. Noted subset: FACS-sorted CD8+CD4-CCR7+CD45RA+ naive T cells. The source is a human donor in good health. Some libraries in this study had Jurkat cell RNA spiked in.

In its sample, this clonotype was seen many times. The chain is built from TRBV4-3 and TRBJ1-1; 7 nucleotides line up with TRBD1. V gave up 0 bases and J gave up 1 base; unmatched junction bases: 8. This CDR3 has 17 residues. CDR1 is LGHNA, CDR2 YSLEER, per germline. CDR3 sequence reads: CASSQDRMGQKNTEAFF. In DNA, the CDR3 is TGCGCCAGCAGCCAAGATAGGATGGGACAGAAGAACACTGAAGCTTTCTTT.

This clonotype appeared a few times. This CDR3 is missing its conserved last phenylalanine or tryptophan, likely due to a read error. This rearrangement joins TRBV28 to TRBJ2-7, with D perhaps given as TRBD1 or TRBD2 (6 bases each). V was cut by 7 bases and J by 3 bases, with 13 bases left in between. The CDR3 covers 13 residues. Per germline, CDR1 MDHEN and CDR2 SYDVKM. The CDR3 region has the DNA TGTGCCAGCAATGTGGGGGGCTACTACGAGCAGTACATC. Amino acids: CASNVGGYYEQYI.

On this clonotype: Since no conserved phenylalanine or tryptophan closes the CDR3, a read error is the likely cause. The V and J genes are TRBV5-6 and TRBJ1-1; D is unresolved. The CDR3 extends over 12 amino acids. Germline-derived CDR1 and CDR2 are SGHDT and YYEEEE. V dropped 4 bases and J dropped 5 bases, with 9 bases sitting between them. The CDR3 DNA sequence: TGTGCCAGCAGCGCCAGGTCGACTGAAGCTTTCCTT. Its translation is CASSARSTEAFL.

This clonotype was observed at least ten times. V gene TRBV6-2 or TRBV6-3 combines with J gene TRBJ1-1; D is uncertain. The germline gives CDR1 MNHEY, CDR2 SVGEGT. This CDR3 is built from 12 residues. With 1 base removed from V and 5 bases from J, the gap between germline ends came to 5 bases. CDR3 residues: CASSYLGTEAFF. The CDR3 nucleotides read TGTGCCAGCAGTTACTTGGGGACTGAAGCTTTCTTT.

V is TRBV11-2 and J is TRBJ2-7; tentatively, D is TRBD1 (6 bases). The CDR3 has 14 amino acids. Germline lookup yields CDR1 SGHAT and CDR2 FQNNGV. V lost 0 bases and J lost 9, with 15 bases in between. CDR3 sequence (DNA): TGTGCCAGCAGCTTAGATAGCAGGGGATGGGGGCAGTACTTC. Its protein product is CASSLDSRGWGQYF.

In this sample, this clonotype turned up many times. The chain uses TRBV20-1 and TRBJ1-1; D may be TRBD1 (5 bases). Germline CDR1 and CDR2: DFQATT and SNEGSKA (reference sequence). V was pared by 6 bases and J by 0 bases, with 11 bases between. The CDR3 is 13 residues long. The CDR3 bases are TGCAGTGCCCCTCGGGGACTGAACACTGAAGCTTTCTTT. This translates into CSAPRGLNTEAFF.

Comments on this clonotype: A much larger clone lies one base from this, so it may be a read error. J is TRBJ2-6 and V is TRBV4-3, with 8 nucleotides matching TRBD2. The germline V gene has CDR1 LGHNA and CDR2 YSLEER. The CDR3 is 18 residues long. Trimming removed 1 base from V and 2 bases from J; junction bases left unmatched: 7. Here the CDR3 reads CASSQVRGGIAGANVLTF. The CDR3 DNA reads as TGCGCCAGCAGCCAAGTTCGGGGGGGAATAGCTGGGGCCAACGTCCTGACTTTC.

Turning to this clonotype: A much larger clone lies one base from this, so it may be a read error. The chain uses TRBV6-5 and TRBJ2-5; weak D call: TRBD1 (6 bases). CDR1 is MNHEY and CDR2 is SVGAGI in the germline V gene. This CDR3 comprises 14 residues. The CDR3 bases are TGTGCCAGCAGAGACCGGGACACACAAGAGGCCCAGTACTTC. This codes for CASRDRDTQEAQYF.

This clonotype came up a few times. The chain has TRBV5-4 and TRBJ1-1, with D possibly matching TRBD1 (5 bases). The V end was cut by 4 bases, the J end by 1 base, with 17 bases between. Germline lookup yields CDR1 SGHNT and CDR2 YYREEE (reference sequence). The CDR3 totals 16 residues. CDR3 coding DNA: TGTGCCAGCAGCCCCGGGGCGGGTCCTTCGAACACTGAAGCTTTCTTT. Its translation is CASSPGAGPSNTEAFF. The whole variable domain, filled in from reference TRBV5-4 and TRBJ1-1, reads ETGVTQSPTHLIKTRGQQVTLRCSSQSGHNTVSWYQQALGQGPQFIFQYYREEENGRGNFPPRFSGLQFPNYSSELNVNALELDDSALYLCASSPGAGPSNTEAFFGQGTRLTVV.

In regard to this clonotype: The germline gene is not matched at one end of the junction; a read error may be the cause. The chain recombines TRBV3-1 with TRBJ2-7, with D maybe TRBD1 (6 bases). CDR3 length: 15 residues. The germline gives CDR1 LGHDT, CDR2 YNNKEL (reference sequence). CDR3 residues: CAGSQDPAQGTEQYF. CDR3 coding DNA: TGTGCCGGCAGCCAAGACCCCGCGCAGGGGACCGAGCAGTACTTC.

This clonotype was seen many times. The chain recombines TRBV7-9 with TRBJ2-7; 8 bases align to TRBD2. The germline gives CDR1 SEHNR, CDR2 FQNEAQ (reference sequence). V was pared by 5 bases and J by 3 bases, with 6 bases of the junction left unmatched. The CDR3 is made up of 14 amino acids. The CDR3 coding sequence is TGTGCCAGCAGCCAAACGGGGACTAGCTACGAGCAGTACTTC. It translates to CASSQTGTSYEQYF.

For this clonotype: The CDR3 end shows no conserved phenylalanine or tryptophan, and so a read error is likely. The V call is TRBV7-6, the J call TRBJ2-5; no definite D call. Germline CDR1 is SGHVS and CDR2 is FNYEAQ. Trimming stripped 6 bases from V and 5 bases from J, with 10 bases between. CDR3 length equals 12 residues. Here the CDR3 reads CASSGVRETQYL. CDR3 nucleotide sequence: TGTGCCAGCAGTGGAGTGAGGGAGACCCAGTACCTC.

This clonotype has a count of ten or more. CDR3 residues: CASSHRDRGLAYGYTF. CDR3 DNA sequence: TGTGCCAGCAGCCACAGGGACAGGGGACTTGCCTATGGCTACACCTTC. The chain uses TRBV14 and TRBJ1-2, with TRBD1 identical over 10 bases. The CDR3 contains 16 residues. With 3 bases clipped from V and 4 bases from J, the junction kept 8 bases outside the gene matches. The V gene's germline CDR1 is SGHDN and CDR2 FVKESK.

The chain combines TRBV20-1 with TRBJ2-7; no definite D call. Germline-derived CDR1 and CDR2 are DFQATT and SNEGSKA (reference sequence). The V end lost 5 bases, the J end lost 3 bases, and 8 bases lay between the germline ends. This CDR3 is built from 11 residues. The CDR3 nucleotides read TGCAGTGCTCGAGTGGGCTACGAGCAGTACTTC. As protein: CSARVGYEQYF.

This clonotype was detected many times. The chain employs TRBV3-1 and TRBJ2-1, with 12 positions matching TRBD2. There are 15 residues in the CDR3. CDR1 is LGHDT and CDR2 is YNNKEL in the germline V gene (reference sequence). The V gene end was trimmed by 8 bases and the J gene end by 5 bases; junction bases not matched to a gene: 7. This CDR3 is CASAQLAGGDNEQFF. The CDR3 region has the DNA TGTGCCAGCGCTCAACTAGCGGGGGGAGACAATGAGCAGTTCTTC.

This clonotype was recorded many times. The chain is built from TRBV3-1 and TRBJ2-7; maybe TRBD2 (6 bases). Between the trimmed V and J ends, which lost 0 bases and 3 bases, there was a span of 18 bases. Germline values: CDR1 LGHDT, CDR2 YNNKEL (reference sequence). The CDR3 is made up of 17 amino acids. CDR3: CASSQEVGSETFYEQYF. The DNA for the CDR3 is TGTGCCAGCAGCCAAGAAGTCGGGAGCGAGACCTTCTACGAGCAGTACTTC.

Worth noting for this clonotype: The conserved phenylalanine or tryptophan is not found at the CDR3 terminus, so this likely reflects a read error. This chain uses TRBV30 with TRBJ2-2; D assignment may be TRBD1 or TRBD2 (5 bases each). Trimming shortened V by 6 bases and J by 4 bases, and 21 bases separated the two germline ends. The length of the CDR3 is 16 residues. Per the germline V gene, CDR1 is GTSNPN and CDR2 is SVGIG (reference sequence). CDR3: CACPGARTILTGELFL. The CDR3 DNA reads TGTGCCTGTCCCGGGGCCCGGACAATTCTCACCGGGGAGCTGTTTCTT.

Note on this clonotype: A read error may be the cause here, since a much bigger clone is one base away. The chain recombines TRBV9 with TRBJ2-3; 9 positions agree with TRBD2. Germline V lookup: CDR1 SGDLS, CDR2 YYNGEE. Trimming took 0 bases from V and 4 from J; bases not matched to a gene: 6. The CDR3 consists of 16 residues. CDR3 sequence reads: CASSVEVSGSADTQYF. As DNA, the CDR3 is TGTGCCAGCAGCGTAGAGGTTAGCGGGAGTGCAGATACGCAGTATTTT.

There are many counts of this clonotype. The rearrangement joins TRBV7-2 to TRBJ1-4; 11 bases map to TRBD1. Germline loops: CDR1 SGHTA, CDR2 FQGNSA. The CDR3 sequence is 15 residues long. V was pared by 4 bases and J by 6 bases, with 4 bases of the junction left unmatched. The CDR3 reads CASSSTGQGDEKLFF. The CDR3 nucleotides read TGTGCCAGCAGCTCCACGGGACAGGGGGATGAAAAACTGTTTTTT.

In this sample, this clonotype turned up a few times. The chain is built from TRBV27 and TRBJ1-2; D uncertain. CDR3 size: 17 residues. V lost 1 base to trimming and J lost 3 bases, with 18 bases between them. CDR1 and CDR2 (germline): MNHEY, SMNVEV (reference sequence). The CDR3 nucleotides read TGTGCCAGCAGTTTATACGGTCCCAGCGTTGGGGACTATGGCTACACCTTC. Its translation: CASSLYGPSVGDYGYTF.

This clonotype was recorded many times. V gene TRBV13 combines with J gene TRBJ1-4; perhaps TRBD1 as D (6 bases). Deletions cut 5 bases from V and 8 bases from J, with 15 bases between. CDR3 length: 14 residues. Germline CDR1 and CDR2: PRHDT and FYEKMQ (reference sequence). CDR3 protein: CASSPKGEWEKLFF. The CDR3 region has the DNA TGTGCCAGCAGCCCTAAGGGGGAATGGGAAAAACTGTTTTTT.

This clonotype was seen at least ten times. This chain uses TRBV4-3 with TRBJ2-3; D remains ambiguous. With 4 bases removed from V and 2 bases from J, the gap between germline ends came to 13 bases. Germline loops: CDR1 LGHNA, CDR2 YSLEER. This CDR3 is built from 15 residues. In DNA, the CDR3 is TGCGCCAGCAGCCCCCGAAGTACCGACACAGATACGCAGTATTTT. Translated: CASSPRSTDTDTQYF.